This TCR beta chain was identified during a study of CD4 T cells in relation to SARS-CoV-2 and coronaviruses. TCRdb keeps only in-frame clones here, not all; method: immunoSEQ multiplex PCR. This sample has about 24,000 clones, with more than 65% found just once. Turning to this clone: Its antigen is as yet unknown.

Unexposed donor CD4+ T cells date from about 2011-2019, before the COVID-19 pandemic. Isolation of CD4+ T cells took place after about 9 days in culture. Testing used SARS-CoV-2 S/N and four cold-coronavirus spikes on unexposed-donor CD4+ T cells, cells permitting. On days 3 and 7, cultures got half fresh IL-2 medium. V lost 4 bases and J lost 5; bases outside the gene matches: 9. Looked up from germline, CDR1 is SGHNT and CDR2 is YYREEE (reference sequence). The CDR3 consists of 15 residues. This TCR was recovered from a human donor in good health. The genes are TRBV5-4 and TRBJ2-3; 8 nucleotides match TRBD1. The sample taken for sequencing was CD4+ T cells from PBMCs, cultured in vitro. Written as DNA, the CDR3 is TGTGCCAGCAGCATCGACAGGGGTTCAGGAGATACGCAGTATTTT. Its protein is CASSIDRGSGDTQYF.